This T cell receptor beta chain is from a study of T cells in localized non-small cell lung cancer. Repertoires were generated with immunoSEQ multiplex PCR, while TCRdb's copy carries only in-frame clones and drops some. The repertoire holds approximately 1,500 clones, with around 36% as singletons. The germline gives CDR1 KGHSH, CDR2 LQKENI. This CDR3 is built from 15 residues. With 3 bases removed from V and 4 bases from J, the gap between germline ends came to 15 bases. This specimen consisted of normal lung tissue next to the tumor, obtained before any cancer treatment. V gene TRBV18 combines with J gene TRBJ1-1; tentatively, D is TRBD1 (5 bases). The receptor's source is a woman aged 40 to 75 with stage I lung adenocarcinoma. CDR3 bases: TGTGCCAGCTCACCGACAAGCGAGGGACGCACTGAAGCTTTCTTT. Amino acid sequence: CASSPTSEGRTEAFF.